This T cell receptor (beta chain) is drawn from a study of T cell repertoires in cytomegalovirus infection. This clonotype turned up a few times. Its matching antigen is unknown. Findings and caveats of the study: Clonotype analysis showed dominance of the ex vivo response by HLA-C-restricted CMV-specific TCR beta clonotypes.

The germline gives CDR1 MDHEN, CDR2 SYDVKM. This CDR3 spans 13 amino acids. V shed 6 bases and J shed 5 bases, with 11 bases lying between them. TCRdb reprocessed the reads with MiXCR, giving one entry per CDR3 protein. This sample yields roughly 500,000 distinct CDR3 sequences, of which 42% are seen a single time; approximately 40% belongs to the top ten. This receptor was taken from a human donor in good health (CMV status not recorded). Some clones in this sample may be carry-over from other donors' samples. J is TRBJ1-5 and V is TRBV28, with D hard to call. The sequencing here drew on cultured PBMCs, taken from culture after CMV antigen stimulation. The CDR3 bases are TGTGCCAGCAGACCACCTATGGATCAGCCCCAGCATTTT. This encodes CASRPPMDQPQHF. The full variable domain, in which reference TRBV28 and TRBJ1-5 provide the parts outside the CDR3, is DVKVTQSSRYLVKRTGEKVFLECVQDMDHENMFWYRQDPGLGLRLIYFSYDVKMKEKGDIPEGYSVSREKKERFSLILESASTNQTSMYLCASRPPMDQPQHFGDGTRLSIL.